Only a few counts were recorded for the clone carrying this T cell receptor beta chain. Its target is not known. Researchers ran the PCR with 60 Vbeta and 13 Jbeta primers. Libraries were prepared by immunoSEQ multiplex PCR; TCRdb keeps only in-frame clonotypes and omits some of them. The sample includes approximately 150,000 clones, 65% to 70% seen only once; the top ten take roughly a tenth. From germline, CDR1 is SGHDT and CDR2 YYEEEE. The CDR3 has 16 amino acids. The ends lost 2 bases at V and 8 bases at J; junction bases unmatched: 13. The data were obtained in a study of cytomegalovirus exposure and HLA in healthy donors. Study background: Approximately 77 million unique TCRs from HLA-typed donors were held in an early release of data.

Whole-study findings and limits: Among donors in an Asian-associated ancestry cluster, a later analysis reportedly found fewer N-insertions than the approximately 700-donor mean. Reports indicated that the classifier achieved high specificity and sensitivity in diagnosing cytomegalovirus status.

Sequencing input: PBMCs. The chain combines TRBV5-6 with TRBJ2-1; the match to TRBD2 covers 7 bases. The clonotype comes from a man aged 25-45 years in good health and CMV-seropositive. The CDR3 DNA is TGTGCCAGCAGCTTAGAAGTCAGCGGGATAGGACATGAGCAGTTCTTC. Amino acid sequence: CASSLEVSGIGHEQFF. The full variable domain, in which reference TRBV5-6 and TRBJ2-1 provide the parts outside the CDR3, is DAGVTQSPTHLIKTRGQQVTLRCSPKSGHDTVSWYQQALGQGPQFIFQYYEEEERQRGNFPDRFSGHQFPNYSSELNVNALLLGDSALYLCASSLEVSGIGHEQFFGPGTRLTVL.